A selection of T cell receptor beta chains follows, all from one sample in a study of blood T cell repertoires in COVID-19. Some clones are missing from TCRdb's copy, which holds only in-frame ones; the method was immunoSEQ multiplex PCR. The repertoire consists of roughly 500,000 clones, with 88% occurring once and the leading ten covering 1.5% to 2%. The sample was PBMCs or T cells enriched from blood (not recorded which). The source is a woman in her thirties or forties who had recovered from COVID-19. Each CDR3 is given with its conserved first and last residue. A D gene is named only where the DNA matches it firmly. Some rows have no size entry. The others give once, few or many, or a class for an expanded clone.

V gene	clone size	J gene	D gene	CDR3 protein	CDR3 DNA
TRBV7-9	-	TRBJ2-3	-	CASSPPGMSVRTDTQYF	TGTGCCAGCAGCCCCCCGGGGATGAGCGTAAGGACAGATACGCAGTATTTT
TRBV27	-	TRBJ2-7	TRBD2	CASSPNPGGTYEQYF	TGTGCCAGCAGTCCTAACCCGGGAGGGACCTACGAGCAGTACTTC
TRBV6-1	-	TRBJ2-7	TRBD2	CASSEVGLAGPEQYF	TGTGCCAGCAGTGAAGTGGGACTAGCGGGCCCCGAGCAGTACTTC
TRBV10-3	-	TRBJ1-1	-	CAISESSPNTEAFF	TGTGCCATCAGTGAGTCGAGCCCGAACACTGAAGCTTTCTTT
TRBV6-5	-	TRBJ2-1	-	CASSFEWRNSYNEQFF	TGTGCCAGCAGTTTTGAGTGGAGGAACTCCTACAATGAGCAGTTCTTC
TRBV11-3	-	TRBJ2-1	TRBD2	CASSLELAVYNEQFF	TGTGCCAGCAGCTTAGAACTAGCGGTTTACAATGAGCAGTTCTTC
TRBV7-2	-	TRBJ2-7	-	CASSLVYSVYEQYF	TGTGCCAGCAGCTTAGTATACTCGGTCTACGAGCAGTACTTC
TRBV19	-	TRBJ1-5	TRBD1	CASSPTGMRQPQHF	TGTGCCAGTAGTCCGACAGGGATGAGGCAGCCCCAGCATTTT
TRBV5-1	-	TRBJ1-5	-	CASSLEGGGNQPQHF	TGCGCCAGCAGCTTGGAGGGAGGCGGCAATCAGCCCCAGCATTTT
TRBV28	once	TRBJ1-2	-	CASSLSPITTYGYTF	TGTGCCAGCAGTTTATCGCCCATTACCACTTATGGCTACACCTTC
TRBV27	-	TRBJ1-1	TRBD1	CASSHTGGHTEAFF	TGTGCCAGCAGCCATACAGGGGGTCACACTGAAGCTTTCTTT
TRBV9	-	TRBJ2-7	TRBD2	CASSVAPSGSYEQYF	TGTGCCAGCAGCGTAGCGCCTAGCGGGAGTTACGAGCAGTACTTC
TRBV11-2	-	TRBJ1-1	TRBD1	CASSSKGAVTEAFF	TGTGCCAGCAGCTCGAAGGGGGCTGTCACTGAAGCTTTCTTT
TRBV3-1/TRBV3-2	-	TRBJ1-3	-	CASSQVYGNTIYF	TGTGCCAGCAGCCAAGTCTATGGAAACACCATATATTTT
TRBV10-2	-	TRBJ2-7	-	CASRGSSGVGSYEQYF	TGCGCCAGCAGGGGATCTTCGGGAGTGGGATCCTACGAGCAGTACTTC
TRBV7-7	-	TRBJ2-2	TRBD2	CASSPGLAGATGELFF	TGTGCCAGCAGCCCCGGACTAGCGGGAGCGACCGGGGAGCTGTTTTTT
TRBV18	-	TRBJ1-1	-	CASSPQGFPEAFF	TGTGCCAGCTCACCCCAGGGGTTCCCTGAAGCTTTCTTT
TRBV5-6	-	TRBJ1-1	-	CASSFIVRDTEAFF	TGTGCCAGCAGCTTTATCGTGAGGGACACTGAAGCTTTCTTT
TRBV7-6	-	TRBJ2-5	TRBD2	CASSSSVAGETQYF	TGTGCCAGCAGCTCCTCAGTAGCGGGGGAGACCCAGTACTTC
TRBV11-2	few	TRBJ2-7	TRBD2	CASSTGLAGLYEQYF	TGTGCCAGCAGCACCGGACTAGCGGGCCTCTACGAGCAGTACTTC
TRBV7-9	-	TRBJ1-1	-	CASSLSFGTDLGEAFF	TGTGCCAGCAGCCTATCGTTCGGGACTGACCTCGGTGAAGCTTTCTTT
TRBV13	-	TRBJ1-2	-	CASSTSGGLGGYTF	TGTGCCAGCAGCACCTCGGGGGGGCTGGGGGGCTACACCTTC
TRBV5-4	-	TRBJ2-7	TRBD2	CASSYRYRLAGDEQYF	TGTGCCAGCAGCTACCGGTACAGGCTAGCGGGAGACGAGCAGTACTTC
TRBV7-8	-	TRBJ2-3	-	CASSLGVGAPTDTQYF	TGTGCCAGCAGCTTAGGGGTGGGAGCCCCCACAGATACGCAGTATTTT
TRBV19	-	TRBJ2-7	TRBD2	CASSTTSGISLSYEQYF	TGTGCCAGTAGTACAACTAGCGGGATCTCATTATCCTACGAGCAGTACTTC
TRBV12-3/TRBV12-4	-	TRBJ1-5	-	CAVGQNQPQHF	TGTGCCGTTGGACAAAATCAGCCCCAGCATTTT
TRBV9	-	TRBJ2-2	-	CASSAANTGELFF	TGTGCCAGCAGCGCCGCGAACACCGGGGAGCTGTTTTTT
TRBV5-4	-	TRBJ2-2	TRBD2	CASSLESAGPGELFF	TGTGCCAGCAGCTTGGAGTCAGCGGGACCCGGGGAGCTGTTTTTT
TRBV27	once	TRBJ2-7	TRBD1	CASNSGQGKTYEQYF	TGTGCCAGCAACAGTGGACAGGGAAAGACCTACGAGCAGTACTTC
TRBV12-2	few	TRBJ1-1	-	CASRFLVTPPNTEAFF	TGTGCAAGTCGCTTCCTCGTTACTCCGCCGAACACTGAAGCTTTCTTT
TRBV29-1	once	TRBJ1-6	TRBD1	CSVATGTAINSPLHF	TGCAGCGTAGCGACCGGGACAGCGATTAATTCACCCCTCCACTTT
TRBV11-2	-	TRBJ1-2	-	CASSFSPRPGRGLLSYTF	TGTGCCAGCAGCTTTTCCCCTCGTCCAGGCCGCGGGCTGCTGAGCTACACCTTC
TRBV12-3/TRBV12-4	-	TRBJ1-2	TRBD1	CASRLLGTGGYTF	TGTGCCAGCAGGCTCCTAGGGACAGGAGGCTACACCTTC